A selection of T cell receptor beta chains follows, all from one sample in a study of blood T cell repertoires in COVID-19. Libraries were prepared by immunoSEQ multiplex PCR; TCRdb keeps only in-frame clonotypes and omits some of them. The sample has about 130,000 clones, around nine tenths seen once; the top ten hold 2.1%. The specimen sequenced was peripheral blood. The receptors here all came from a man in his forties or fifties with COVID-19, enrolled during active disease. Each CDR3 is given with its conserved first and last residue. Each record gives: J gene, V gene, clone size, D gene, CDR3 DNA, CDR3 protein. The D gene is left open where the match is weak. Only some rows state a clone size, as once, few, many or a class for expanded clones.

j_call: TRBJ2-6
v_call: TRBV2
clone_size: once
d_call: -
cdr3_nt: TGTGCCAGCAACCACAGGGATAACTCTGGGGCCAACGTCCTGACTTTC
cdr3_aa: CASNHRDNSGANVLTF

j_call: TRBJ2-7
v_call: TRBV6-1
clone_size: -
d_call: TRBD2
cdr3_nt: TGTGCCAGCAGTGAGCAGGGACTAGCGGGAGATCGGGAGCAGTACTTC
cdr3_aa: CASSEQGLAGDREQYF

j_call: TRBJ2-1
v_call: TRBV18
clone_size: -
d_call: TRBD2
cdr3_nt: TGTGCCAGCTCCGCGGGAGTTATGGCTCTCTACAATGAGCAGTTCTTC
cdr3_aa: CASSAGVMALYNEQFF

j_call: TRBJ2-7
v_call: TRBV4-1
clone_size: -
d_call: TRBD1
cdr3_nt: TGCGCCAGCAGCCAAGATCAGGACAGGGGACAAACCTACGAGCAGTACTTC
cdr3_aa: CASSQDQDRGQTYEQYF

j_call: TRBJ2-3
v_call: TRBV5-1
clone_size: -
d_call: TRBD1
cdr3_nt: TGCGCCAGCACGTCCGAACAGGGGAAAACAGATACGCAGTATTTT
cdr3_aa: CASTSEQGKTDTQYF

j_call: TRBJ2-4
v_call: TRBV7-2
clone_size: -
d_call: TRBD2
cdr3_nt: TGTGCCAGCAGCCCTCGGGGGGAAAACATTCAGTACTTC
cdr3_aa: CASSPRGENIQYF

j_call: TRBJ2-3
v_call: TRBV6-1
clone_size: -
d_call: -
cdr3_nt: TGTGCCAGCAGTGATTGGGGGCGGGCAGATACGCAGTATTTT
cdr3_aa: CASSDWGRADTQYF

j_call: TRBJ1-4
v_call: TRBV29-1
clone_size: -
d_call: -
cdr3_nt: TGCAGCGCGCGAGGGGGAGTAACAGGGATCGGGGAAAAACTGTTTTTT
cdr3_aa: CSARGGVTGIGEKLFF

j_call: TRBJ1-2
v_call: TRBV7-3
clone_size: once
d_call: -
cdr3_nt: TGTGCCAGCAGCTTAAGTCCGGCAGGAGGGGGCTACACCTTC
cdr3_aa: CASSLSPAGGGYTF

j_call: TRBJ2-3
v_call: TRBV9
clone_size: -
d_call: TRBD2
cdr3_nt: TGTGCCAGCAGCGTAGCGACTAGCGGGAGGTTTAGCACAGATACGCAGTATTTT
cdr3_aa: CASSVATSGRFSTDTQYF

j_call: TRBJ1-6
v_call: TRBV5-5
clone_size: -
d_call: TRBD1
cdr3_nt: TGTGCCAGCAGTCCAACCGGGACAGGGCGAAATTCACCCCTCCACTTT
cdr3_aa: CASSPTGTGRNSPLHF

j_call: TRBJ2-5
v_call: TRBV19
clone_size: -
d_call: -
cdr3_nt: TGTGCCAGTAGTAGGGCTATCCAAGAGACCCAGTACTTC
cdr3_aa: CASSRAIQETQYF

j_call: TRBJ2-5
v_call: TRBV3-1/TRBV3-2
clone_size: -
d_call: TRBD2
cdr3_nt: TGTGCCAGCAGCCAAAGAGCGGGGATACAAGAGACCCAGTACTTC
cdr3_aa: CASSQRAGIQETQYF

j_call: TRBJ2-7
v_call: TRBV5-6
clone_size: -
d_call: TRBD2
cdr3_nt: TGTGCCAGCAGTCCAGGAGCGGGAGGGGTGCAGTACTTC
cdr3_aa: CASSPGAGGVQYF

j_call: TRBJ1-1
v_call: TRBV7-9
clone_size: -
d_call: -
cdr3_nt: TGTGCCAGCAGCCACGCGATTCAGAGACAGCGTCTGAACACTGAAGCTTTCTTT
cdr3_aa: CASSHAIQRQRLNTEAFF

j_call: TRBJ1-3
v_call: TRBV7-6
clone_size: -
d_call: TRBD1
cdr3_nt: TGTGCCAGCAGCTTACGCTTGACAGGGAGCTATGCGGAGAACACCATATATTTT
cdr3_aa: CASSLRLTGSYAENTIYF

j_call: TRBJ2-1
v_call: TRBV29-1
clone_size: -
d_call: -
cdr3_nt: TGCAGCGTTGCCTTGGGCGACTCCTACAATGAGCAGTTCTTC
cdr3_aa: CSVALGDSYNEQFF

j_call: TRBJ2-1
v_call: TRBV13
clone_size: -
d_call: TRBD1
cdr3_nt: TGTGCCAGCAGCTTATATACAGGGGTTAGCTCCTACAATGAGCAGTTCTTC
cdr3_aa: CASSLYTGVSSYNEQFF

j_call: TRBJ2-1
v_call: TRBV4-2
clone_size: -
d_call: -
cdr3_nt: TGTGCCAGCAGCCAAGTTAGGGTAGCGGCGGGAACTAGCAATGAGCAGTTCTTC
cdr3_aa: CASSQVRVAAGTSNEQFF

j_call: TRBJ2-2
v_call: TRBV27
clone_size: -
d_call: -
cdr3_nt: TGTGCCAGCACAAACCCGGCAGGGGCGAGTACCGGGGAGCTGTTTTTT
cdr3_aa: CASTNPAGASTGELFF

j_call: TRBJ2-5
v_call: TRBV11-2
clone_size: -
d_call: -
cdr3_nt: TGTGCCAGCAGCCCTCGGCCTTCAGGGGAGACCCAGTACTTC
cdr3_aa: CASSPRPSGETQYF

j_call: TRBJ2-1
v_call: TRBV7-3
clone_size: -
d_call: TRBD2
cdr3_nt: TGTGCCAGCACTCTTGGCACTAGCGGGAGCGGTGAGCAGTTCTTC
cdr3_aa: CASTLGTSGSGEQFF

j_call: TRBJ1-5
v_call: TRBV28
clone_size: -
d_call: -
cdr3_nt: TGTGCCAGCAGCCTCCCGGGATGGGGTCCGTCGCAGCCCCAGCATTTT
cdr3_aa: CASSLPGWGPSQPQHF

j_call: TRBJ1-4
v_call: TRBV19
clone_size: -
d_call: TRBD1
cdr3_nt: TGTGCCAGTAGTAGGGACAGAACTAATGAAAAACTGTTTTTT
cdr3_aa: CASSRDRTNEKLFF

j_call: TRBJ2-4
v_call: TRBV6-1
clone_size: -
d_call: -
cdr3_nt: TGTGCCAGCAGTGAAGTGTTAGAGGGAAACATTCAGTACTTC
cdr3_aa: CASSEVLEGNIQYF

j_call: TRBJ2-2
v_call: TRBV5-6
clone_size: -
d_call: TRBD1
cdr3_nt: TGTGCCAGCAGCCAGACAGGGGAGTCCGGGGAGCTGTTTTTT
cdr3_aa: CASSQTGESGELFF

j_call: TRBJ1-1
v_call: TRBV7-9
clone_size: -
d_call: -
cdr3_nt: TGTGCCAGCAGCACAGGGTGGACTGAAGCTTTCTTT
cdr3_aa: CASSTGWTEAFF

j_call: TRBJ2-5
v_call: TRBV11-2
clone_size: -
d_call: -
cdr3_nt: TGTGCCAGCAGCTTCTCGCCGGGGCGGGGTCTCCAAGAGACCCAGTACTTC
cdr3_aa: CASSFSPGRGLQETQYF

j_call: TRBJ2-2
v_call: TRBV14
clone_size: -
d_call: TRBD1
cdr3_nt: TGTGCCAGCAGCCAAGACGTAGGGGGCCGCACCGGGGAGCTGTTTTTT
cdr3_aa: CASSQDVGGRTGELFF

j_call: TRBJ2-3
v_call: TRBV7-6
clone_size: -
d_call: -
cdr3_nt: TGTGCCAGCAGCTTAGCGGAGCGACGGGGCACAGATACGCAGTATTTT
cdr3_aa: CASSLAERRGTDTQYF

j_call: TRBJ2-1
v_call: TRBV19
clone_size: -
d_call: -
cdr3_nt: TGTGCCAGTAGTAAGCGGTCCAACAATGAGCAGTTCTTC
cdr3_aa: CASSKRSNNEQFF

j_call: TRBJ2-1
v_call: TRBV5-1
clone_size: -
d_call: TRBD2
cdr3_nt: TGCGCCAGCAGCTTGCTTGGCGGGAGCTACAATGAGCAGTTCTTC
cdr3_aa: CASSLLGGSYNEQFF

j_call: TRBJ1-5
v_call: TRBV19
clone_size: -
d_call: TRBD1
cdr3_nt: TGTGCCAGTAGTATAGATCCAGGGGGCGGCAATCAGCCCCAGCATTTT
cdr3_aa: CASSIDPGGGNQPQHF

j_call: TRBJ1-6
v_call: TRBV28
clone_size: -
d_call: TRBD1
cdr3_nt: TGTGCCAGCAGTTCACCTACAGGGGGCGGTAATTCACCCCTCCACTTT
cdr3_aa: CASSSPTGGGNSPLHF

j_call: TRBJ1-1
v_call: TRBV7-9
clone_size: -
d_call: -
cdr3_nt: TGTGCCAGCAGCTTAGGAGGAAGGCGGGAGACTGAAGCTTTCTTT
cdr3_aa: CASSLGGRRETEAFF

j_call: TRBJ1-3
v_call: TRBV9
clone_size: -
d_call: -
cdr3_nt: TGTGCCAGCAGCGTAGACGGGTTCTCTGGAAACACCATATATTTT
cdr3_aa: CASSVDGFSGNTIYF

j_call: TRBJ2-2
v_call: TRBV3-1/TRBV3-2
clone_size: -
d_call: TRBD2
cdr3_nt: TGTGCCAGCAGCCAAGACCCGGGACTAGCGGGAGCCGGGGAGCTGTTTTTT
cdr3_aa: CASSQDPGLAGAGELFF

j_call: TRBJ2-5
v_call: TRBV3-1/TRBV3-2
clone_size: -
d_call: TRBD2
cdr3_nt: TGTGCCAGCAGCCAAGACCCGGGACTAGCATATGAGACCCAGTACTTC
cdr3_aa: CASSQDPGLAYETQYF

j_call: TRBJ1-5
v_call: TRBV19
clone_size: -
d_call: TRBD1
cdr3_nt: TGTGCCAGCTCCGGGACAGGGGGTTATCAGCCCCAGCATTTT
cdr3_aa: CASSGTGGYQPQHF

j_call: TRBJ2-3
v_call: TRBV4-1
clone_size: -
d_call: -
cdr3_nt: TGCGCCAGCAGCCTAGTTCGTGATACGCAGTATTTT
cdr3_aa: CASSLVRDTQYF

j_call: TRBJ2-2
v_call: TRBV2
clone_size: -
d_call: -
cdr3_nt: TGTGCCAGCAGCCGCACAGGGACCACCGGGGAGCTGTTTTTT
cdr3_aa: CASSRTGTTGELFF

j_call: TRBJ2-3
v_call: TRBV7-3
clone_size: -
d_call: TRBD1
cdr3_nt: TGTGCCAGCAGCTTCGGGACAGGGGCAGATACGCAGTATTTT
cdr3_aa: CASSFGTGADTQYF

j_call: TRBJ2-1
v_call: TRBV6-2/TRBV6-3
clone_size: -
d_call: -
cdr3_nt: TGTGCCAGCAGTGGCGGGCAACTATACAATGAGCAGTTCTTC
cdr3_aa: CASSGGQLYNEQFF

j_call: TRBJ2-7
v_call: TRBV23-1
clone_size: -
d_call: TRBD2
cdr3_nt: TGCGCCAGCAGACCAACACGCGGGGGCTACGAGCAGTACTTC
cdr3_aa: CASRPTRGGYEQYF

j_call: TRBJ1-1
v_call: TRBV10-2
clone_size: few
d_call: -
cdr3_nt: TGCGCCAGCAGTGATCTGGGGGGGAACACTGAAGCTTTCTTT
cdr3_aa: CASSDLGGNTEAFF

j_call: TRBJ2-2
v_call: TRBV27
clone_size: -
d_call: -
cdr3_nt: TGTGCCAGCAGTACTCAACAGGGAAAGGCCGGGGAGCTGTTTTTT
cdr3_aa: CASSTQQGKAGELFF

j_call: TRBJ2-5
v_call: TRBV9
clone_size: -
d_call: -
cdr3_nt: TGTGCCAGCAGCGTAGACATGGAAGAGACCCAGTACTTC
cdr3_aa: CASSVDMEETQYF

j_call: TRBJ1-2
v_call: TRBV24-1
clone_size: once
d_call: -
cdr3_nt: TGTGCCACCTCGACAGACCTAGGAGGCTACACCTTC
cdr3_aa: CATSTDLGGYTF

j_call: TRBJ2-2
v_call: TRBV10-3
clone_size: -
d_call: TRBD1
cdr3_nt: TGTGCCATCAGGGACAGGGGTGCCGGGGAGCTGTTTTTT
cdr3_aa: CAIRDRGAGELFF

j_call: TRBJ2-7
v_call: TRBV11-2
clone_size: -
d_call: TRBD2
cdr3_nt: TGTGCCAGCAGCTTGACTAGCGGGAGCTTGTTAGGGCAGTACTTC
cdr3_aa: CASSLTSGSLLGQYF

j_call: TRBJ2-1
v_call: TRBV25-1
clone_size: -
d_call: TRBD2
cdr3_nt: TGTGCCAGCAGTGCGAGCGGGGGGAGATACAATGAGCAGTTCTTC
cdr3_aa: CASSASGGRYNEQFF

j_call: TRBJ1-5
v_call: TRBV6-1
clone_size: -
d_call: -
cdr3_nt: TGTGCCAGCAGTGATCCAAATCAGCCCCAGCATTTT
cdr3_aa: CASSDPNQPQHF

j_call: TRBJ2-1
v_call: TRBV19
clone_size: -
d_call: TRBD2
cdr3_nt: TGTGCCAGTAGCGCGACCGGGACTAGCGGTGACAATGAGCAGTTCTTC
cdr3_aa: CASSATGTSGDNEQFF

j_call: TRBJ2-5
v_call: TRBV5-4
clone_size: -
d_call: TRBD2
cdr3_nt: TGTGCCAGCAGCTTGAGACTAGCGGGAGGTGGGTCGGAGACCCAGTACTTC
cdr3_aa: CASSLRLAGGGSETQYF

j_call: TRBJ2-1
v_call: TRBV5-6
clone_size: -
d_call: TRBD2
cdr3_nt: TGTGCCAGCAGCTTCTCTAGCGGGAGGTCCTACAATGAGCAGTTCTTC
cdr3_aa: CASSFSSGRSYNEQFF